These T cell receptor beta chains were read from a single sample in a study of blood T cell repertoires in COVID-19. Sequencing was performed with immunoSEQ multiplex PCR; in TCRdb, only in-frame clones are kept and a portion is missing. The table includes 40,000 to 50,000 clones, roughly 87% detected once. Input material: peripheral blood. The receptors stem from a human donor in a cohort sampled during active COVID-19. CDR3s include the opening cysteine and the closing phenylalanine or tryptophan. The order of the fields is V gene, D gene, J gene, CDR3 length, clone size, CDR3 DNA, CDR3 protein. A D gene is named only where the DNA matches it firmly. Not all rows give a size; the values are once, few, many and, for expanded clones, a class.

TRBV4-2	NA	TRBJ2-7	15	NA	TGTGCCAGCAGCCAAGGCCAGGGGCCCTCCTACGAGCAGTACTTC	CASSQGQGPSYEQYF
TRBV7-9	TRBD2	TRBJ2-3	15	NA	TGTGCCAGCAGCTTAACCAGCGGGGTCACAGATACGCAGTATTTT	CASSLTSGVTDTQYF
TRBV5-6	NA	TRBJ1-6	13	NA	TGTGCCAGCAGCTTGGACAGTAATTCACCCCTCCACTTT	CASSLDSNSPLHF
TRBV7-9	NA	TRBJ1-2	13	NA	TGTGCCAGCAGCCCCAGGGGTGGATATGGCTACACCTTC	CASSPRGGYGYTF
TRBV5-1	TRBD1	TRBJ2-4	15	NA	TGCGCCAGCAGAACCGGGACAGGGATTCAAAACATTCAGTACTTC	CASRTGTGIQNIQYF
TRBV24-1	TRBD1	TRBJ2-1	13	once	TGTGCCACCAGAGAGACAGGGTCAGATGAGCAGTTCTTC	CATRETGSDEQFF
TRBV27	TRBD2	TRBJ2-7	13	NA	TGTGCCGCCGGACTAGCGGGAATGTACGAGCAGTACTTC	CAAGLAGMYEQYF
TRBV5-1	NA	TRBJ2-6	16	NA	TGCGCCAGCAGCCCGGGACAACCCTCTGGGGCCAACGTCCTGACTTTC	CASSPGQPSGANVLTF
TRBV10-3	TRBD2	TRBJ2-7	13	NA	TGTGCCATCCGGGGACTAGCGGGGGGCGAGCAGTACTTC	CAIRGLAGGEQYF
TRBV5-1	NA	TRBJ1-2	15	NA	TGCGCCAGCAGCCCGGACGGGCTCGCGGGCTATGGCTACACCTTC	CASSPDGLAGYGYTF
TRBV5-1	TRBD1	TRBJ1-2	14	NA	TGCGCCAGCAGCCCCGGGACAGGGCCCTATGGCTACACCTTC	CASSPGTGPYGYTF
TRBV3-1/TRBV3-2	NA	TRBJ2-4	15	once	TGTGCCAGCAGCCCAGGGGTCCTAGCCAAAAACATTCAGTACTTC	CASSPGVLAKNIQYF
TRBV10-3	TRBD2	TRBJ2-1	15	NA	TGTGCCATCAGCCGGACTAGCGGGGGGGCCAATGAGCAGTTCTTC	CAISRTSGGANEQFF
TRBV7-2	TRBD1	TRBJ2-7	13	NA	TGTGCCAGCAGCACGGACAGGCAGTTTTTACAGTACTTC	CASSTDRQFLQYF
TRBV15	TRBD2	TRBJ2-7	14	few	TGTGCCACCGGAGCGAGCGGGGGTATCTACGAGCAGTACTTC	CATGASGGIYEQYF
TRBV30	NA	TRBJ1-1	12	NA	TGTGCCTGGATGGCTAGAGACACTGAAGCTTTCTTT	CAWMARDTEAFF
TRBV4-2	TRBD2	TRBJ2-1	18	NA	TGTGCCAGCAGCCAATCCATTAGCGGGGCGAGCTCCTACAATGAGCAGTTCTTC	CASSQSISGASSYNEQFF
TRBV3-1/TRBV3-2	TRBD1	TRBJ1-5	16	NA	TGTGCCAGCAGCCGCGGGACAGGGGGCGCGGGACAGCCCCAGCATTTT	CASSRGTGGAGQPQHF